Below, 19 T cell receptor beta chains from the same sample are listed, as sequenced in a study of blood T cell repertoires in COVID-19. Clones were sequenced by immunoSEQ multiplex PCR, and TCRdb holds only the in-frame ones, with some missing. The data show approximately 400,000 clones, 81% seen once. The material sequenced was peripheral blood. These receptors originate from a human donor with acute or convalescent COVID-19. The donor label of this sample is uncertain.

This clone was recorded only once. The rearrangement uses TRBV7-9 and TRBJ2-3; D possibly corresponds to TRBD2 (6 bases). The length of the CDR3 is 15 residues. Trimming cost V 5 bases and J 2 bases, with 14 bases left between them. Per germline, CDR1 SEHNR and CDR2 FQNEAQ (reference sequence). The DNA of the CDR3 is TGTGCCAGCAGCCAGAGGGGACTTTTCACAGATACGCAGTATTTT. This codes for CASSQRGLFTDTQYF. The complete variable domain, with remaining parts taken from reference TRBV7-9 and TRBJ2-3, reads DTGVSQNPRHKITKRGQNVTFRCDPISEHNRLYWYRQTLGQGPEFLTYFQNEAQLEKSRLLSDRFSAERPKGSFSTLEIQRTEQGDSAMYLCASSQRGLFTDTQYFGPGTRLTVL.

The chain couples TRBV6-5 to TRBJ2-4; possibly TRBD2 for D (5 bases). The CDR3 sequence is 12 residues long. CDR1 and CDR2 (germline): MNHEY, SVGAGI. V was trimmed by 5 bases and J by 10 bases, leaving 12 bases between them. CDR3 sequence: CASSPIREIQYF. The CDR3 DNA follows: TGTGCCAGCAGTCCTATTCGGGAAATTCAGTACTTC.

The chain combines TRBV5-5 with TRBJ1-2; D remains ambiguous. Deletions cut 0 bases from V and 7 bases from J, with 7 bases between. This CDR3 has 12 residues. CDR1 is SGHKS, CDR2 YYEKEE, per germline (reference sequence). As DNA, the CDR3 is TGTGCCAGCAGCTTGGAAGCTTTTGGCTACACCTTC. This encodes CASSLEAFGYTF.

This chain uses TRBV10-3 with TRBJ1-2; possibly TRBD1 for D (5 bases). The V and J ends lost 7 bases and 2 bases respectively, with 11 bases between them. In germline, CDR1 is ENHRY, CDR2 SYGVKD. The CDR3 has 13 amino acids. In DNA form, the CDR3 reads TGTGCCATCACTAAGGACAACAACTATGGCTACACCTTC. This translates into CAITKDNNYGYTF.

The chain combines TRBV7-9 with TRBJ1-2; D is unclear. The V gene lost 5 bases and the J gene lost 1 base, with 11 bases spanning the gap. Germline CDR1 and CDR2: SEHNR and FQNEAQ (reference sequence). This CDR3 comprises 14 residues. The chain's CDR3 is CASSTYAGNYGYTF. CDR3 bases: TGTGCCAGCAGCACCTACGCGGGTAACTATGGCTACACCTTC.

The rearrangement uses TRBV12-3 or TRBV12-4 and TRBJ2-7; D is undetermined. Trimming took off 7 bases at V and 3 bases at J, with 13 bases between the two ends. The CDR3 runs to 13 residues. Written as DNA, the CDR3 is TGTGCCAGCACCCTCCCGGGTTACTACGAGCAGTACTTC. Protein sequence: CASTLPGYYEQYF.

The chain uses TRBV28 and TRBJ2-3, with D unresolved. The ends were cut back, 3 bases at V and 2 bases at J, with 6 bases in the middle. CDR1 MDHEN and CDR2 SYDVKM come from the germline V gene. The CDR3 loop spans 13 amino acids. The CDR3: CASSFRVTDTQYF. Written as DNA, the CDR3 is TGTGCCAGCAGTTTCCGCGTCACAGATACGCAGTATTTT.

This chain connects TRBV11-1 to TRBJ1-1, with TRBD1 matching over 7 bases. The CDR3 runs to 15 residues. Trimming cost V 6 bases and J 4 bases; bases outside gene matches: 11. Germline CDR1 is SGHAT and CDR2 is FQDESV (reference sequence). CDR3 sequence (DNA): TGTGCCAGCAGTCTAGTACAGGGGTGGGCCACTGAAGCTTTCTTT. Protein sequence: CASSLVQGWATEAFF. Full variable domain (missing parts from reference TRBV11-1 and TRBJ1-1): EAEVAQSPRYKITEKSQAVAFWCDPISGHATLYWYRQILGQGPELLVQFQDESVVDDSQLPKDRFSAERLKGVDSTLKIQPAELGDSAMYLCASSLVQGWATEAFFGQGTRLTVV.

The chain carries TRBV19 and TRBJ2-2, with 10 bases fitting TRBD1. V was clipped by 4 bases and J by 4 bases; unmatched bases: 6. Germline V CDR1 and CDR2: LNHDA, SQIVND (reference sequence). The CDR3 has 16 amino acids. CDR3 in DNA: TGTGCCAGTAGTAGACAGGGGGCGCGGGGCACCGGGGAGCTGTTTTTT. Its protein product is CASSRQGARGTGELFF.

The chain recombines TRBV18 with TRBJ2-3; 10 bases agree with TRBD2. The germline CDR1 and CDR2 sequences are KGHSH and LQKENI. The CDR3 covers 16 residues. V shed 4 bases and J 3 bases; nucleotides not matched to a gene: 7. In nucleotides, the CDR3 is TGTGCCAGCTCACGCTCAGCGGGAGGGCCAACAGATACGCAGTATTTT. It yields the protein CASSRSAGGPTDTQYF.

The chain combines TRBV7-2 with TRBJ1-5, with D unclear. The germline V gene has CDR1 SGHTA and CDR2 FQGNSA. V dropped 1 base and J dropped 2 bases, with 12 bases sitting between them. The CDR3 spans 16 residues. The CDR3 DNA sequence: TGTGCCAGCAGCTTAGTAGGGCGCGGGGGCAATCAGCCCCAGCATTTT. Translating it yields CASSLVGRGGNQPQHF.

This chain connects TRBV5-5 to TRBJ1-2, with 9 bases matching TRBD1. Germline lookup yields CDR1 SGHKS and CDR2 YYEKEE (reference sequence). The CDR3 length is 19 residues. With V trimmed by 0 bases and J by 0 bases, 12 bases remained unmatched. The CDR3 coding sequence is TGTGCCAGCAGCTTGGATGTTCATGGGACAGGGACCTCTAACTATGGCTACACCTTC. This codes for CASSLDVHGTGTSNYGYTF.

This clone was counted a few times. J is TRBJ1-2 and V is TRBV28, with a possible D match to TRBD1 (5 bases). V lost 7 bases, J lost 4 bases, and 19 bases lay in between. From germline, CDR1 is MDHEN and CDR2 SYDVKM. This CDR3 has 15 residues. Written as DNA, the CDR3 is TGTGCCAGCACGAGTTCGGGGGGGAGCATCTATGGCTACACCTTC. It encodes CASTSSGGSIYGYTF.

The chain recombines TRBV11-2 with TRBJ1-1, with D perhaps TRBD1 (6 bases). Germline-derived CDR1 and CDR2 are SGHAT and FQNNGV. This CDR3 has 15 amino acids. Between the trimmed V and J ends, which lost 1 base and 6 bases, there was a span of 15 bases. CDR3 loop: CASSLGSGEFAEAFF. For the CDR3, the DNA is TGTGCCAGCAGCTTAGGTTCAGGGGAATTCGCTGAAGCTTTCTTT.

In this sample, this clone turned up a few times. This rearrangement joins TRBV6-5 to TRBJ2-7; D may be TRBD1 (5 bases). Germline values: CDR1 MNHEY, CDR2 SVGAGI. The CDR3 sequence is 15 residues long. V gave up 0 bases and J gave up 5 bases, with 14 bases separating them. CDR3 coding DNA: TGTGCCAGCAGTTACTCGACTCAGGGTCGGAACGAGCAGTACTTC. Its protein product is CASSYSTQGRNEQYF.

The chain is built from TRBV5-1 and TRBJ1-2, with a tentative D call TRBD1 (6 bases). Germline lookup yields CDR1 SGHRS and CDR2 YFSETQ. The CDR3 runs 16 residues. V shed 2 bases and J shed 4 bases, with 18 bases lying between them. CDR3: CASSLDTGRASYGYTF. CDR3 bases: TGCGCCAGCAGCTTAGATACAGGGAGGGCTTCCTATGGCTACACCTTC.

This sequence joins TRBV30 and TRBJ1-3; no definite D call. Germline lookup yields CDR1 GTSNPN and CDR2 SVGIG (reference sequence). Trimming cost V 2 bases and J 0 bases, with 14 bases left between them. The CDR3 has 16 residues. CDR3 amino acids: CAWSRAGSYSGNTIYF. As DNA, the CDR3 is TGTGCCTGGAGTAGGGCGGGGTCGTACTCTGGAAACACCATATATTTT.

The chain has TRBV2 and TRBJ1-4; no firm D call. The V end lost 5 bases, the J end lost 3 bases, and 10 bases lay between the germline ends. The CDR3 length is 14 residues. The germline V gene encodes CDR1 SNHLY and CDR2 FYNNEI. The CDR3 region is CASSRQVSNEKLFF. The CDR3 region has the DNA TGTGCCAGCAGTAGACAAGTTTCTAATGAAAAACTGTTTTTT.

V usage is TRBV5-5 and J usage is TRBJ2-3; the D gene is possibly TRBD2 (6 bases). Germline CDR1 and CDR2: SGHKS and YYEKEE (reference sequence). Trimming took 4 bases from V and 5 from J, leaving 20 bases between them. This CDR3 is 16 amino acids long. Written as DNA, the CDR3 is TGTGCCAGCAGCCCGGGTCGGCGGGGTCAGGGAGATACGCAGTATTTT. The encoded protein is CASSPGRRGQGDTQYF.